The 28 T cell receptor beta chains below were found in one sample sequenced in a study of CD8+ T cells in alopecia areata. Extraction of RNA preceded its reverse transcription into cDNA, which served as the sequencing template. Using immunoSEQ multiplex PCR, the repertoire was profiled, and TCRdb retains in-frame clones only, with some absent. The sample yields about 140,000 clones, around 86% seen once. Indicated treatment: oral pan-JAK inhibitor, 5-10 mg twice daily. The sample here was CD8+ T cells sorted from blood, taken at week 4, from a patient treated with tofacitinib. All receptors derive from a human donor with alopecia areata.

This clone showed up just once. The chain links TRBV13 to TRBJ1-1, with a possible D match to TRBD1 (6 bases). V lost 5 bases to trimming and J lost 3 bases, with 13 bases between them. The CDR3 has 14 residues. Germline values: CDR1 PRHDT, CDR2 FYEKMQ (reference sequence). The CDR3 coding sequence is TGTGCCAGCAGCCCGGCGCAGGGGCACACTGAAGCTTTCTTT. Translated: CASSPAQGHTEAFF.

V and J are TRBV20-1 and TRBJ2-7; unclear D gene. Germline V gives CDR1 DFQATT, CDR2 SNEGSKA (reference sequence). The CDR3 extends over 11 amino acids. The V gene lost 0 bases and the J gene lost 4 bases, with 4 bases spanning the gap. The CDR3, as DNA: TGCAGTGCTAGAGAGGGTTACGAGCAGTACTTC. Encoded protein: CSAREGYEQYF.

This chain uses TRBV4-1 with TRBJ2-5; weak D call: TRBD1 (5 bases). Germline CDR1 reads MGHRA; CDR2 reads YSYEKL. This CDR3 spans 15 amino acids. V was trimmed by 4 bases and J by 5 bases, leaving 17 bases between them. The CDR3 region is CASSLLPRDKETQYF. In nucleotides, the CDR3 is TGCGCCAGCAGCCTCCTCCCCAGGGATAAGGAGACCCAGTACTTC.

The V call is TRBV4-1, the J call TRBJ2-2; the match to TRBD1 covers 7 bases. Unmatched junction bases numbered 8, after V lost 1 base and J lost 9 bases. The CDR3 is 15 residues long. Germline loops: CDR1 MGHRA, CDR2 YSYEKL. The CDR3 region has the DNA TGCGCCAGCAGCCAAGTTGCCCAAGGGGGCCGGGAGCTGTTTTTT. This translates into CASSQVAQGGRELFF.

This chain connects TRBV27 to TRBJ1-1; D ambiguous. The CDR3 covers 13 residues. CDR1 is MNHEY, CDR2 SMNVEV, per germline (reference sequence). V gave up 8 bases and J gave up 4 bases, with 14 bases separating them. The DNA for the CDR3 is TGTGCCAGCCTTGACGGCCTAGGCACTGAAGCTTTCTTT. Encoded protein: CASLDGLGTEAFF.

CDR3 in DNA: TGTGCCAGCAGCCTGACTAGCGGGACTAATGAGCAGTTCTTC. Amino acids: CASSLTSGTNEQFF. The V and J genes are TRBV7-8 and TRBJ2-1; 11 bases match TRBD2. This CDR3 contains 14 residues. Germline V gene sequence: CDR1 SGHVS, CDR2 FQNEAQ. The V segment lost 5 bases and the J segment 7 bases; nucleotides outside the gene matches: 4.

This clone was picked up a small number of times. This chain uses TRBV12-5 with TRBJ2-4; a possible D gene is TRBD2 (6 bases). Germline V gene data show CDR1 as LGHNT and CDR2 as FRNRAP. CDR3 size: 15 residues. The V and J ends lost 3 bases and 0 bases respectively, with 9 bases between them. The CDR3, as DNA: TGTGCTAGTGGTTTAGCGGGTCTAGCCAAAAACATTCAGTACTTC. Translating it yields CASGLAGLAKNIQYF.

A single count supports this clone. The rearrangement links TRBV30 to TRBJ1-1, with TRBD1 as a possible D gene (5 bases). CDR1 GTSNPN and CDR2 SVGIG come from the germline V gene (reference sequence). This CDR3 spans 12 amino acids. Trimming left V 4 bases short and J 4 bases short, with 10 bases between. The CDR3 DNA is TGTGCCTGGACGCCGGGGGGCACTGAAGCTTTCTTT. Protein product: CAWTPGGTEAFF. The full variable domain, rest sourced from reference TRBV30 and TRBJ1-1, is SQTIHQWPATLVQPVGSPLSLECTVEGTSNPNLYWYRQAAGRGLQLLFYSVGIGQISSEVPQNLSASRPQDRQFILSSKKLLLSDSGFYLCAWTPGGTEAFFGQGTRLTVV.

The V call is TRBV19, the J call TRBJ1-1, with 8 bases lining up with TRBD1. V lost 9 bases, J lost 3 bases, and 12 bases stayed unmatched. CDR1 and CDR2 (germline): LNHDA, SQIVND (reference sequence). The CDR3 spans 15 residues. The CDR3 sequence is CASITGGGSYTEAFF. CDR3 DNA sequence: TGTGCCAGCATCACAGGGGGAGGCAGCTACACTGAAGCTTTCTTT. Together with reference TRBV19 and TRBJ1-1, the CDR3 gives the full variable domain: DGGITQSPKYLFRKEGQNVTLSCEQNLNHDAMYWYRQDPGQGLRLIYYSQIVNDFQKGDIAEGYSVSREKKESFPLTVTSAQKNPTAFYLCASITGGGSYTEAFFGQGTRLTVV.

The chain carries TRBV6-6 and TRBJ2-2, with D hard to call. The CDR3 is 13 amino acids. The germline V and J ends were trimmed by 0 bases and 7 bases, with 6 bases remaining between them. CDR1 MNHNY and CDR2 SVGAGI come from the germline V gene (reference sequence). The CDR3, as DNA: TGTGCCAGCAGTTACTCGAATTACGGGGAGCTGTTTTTT. It specifies CASSYSNYGELFF.

The chain recombines TRBV27 with TRBJ2-7, with a possible D match to TRBD1 (5 bases). The length of the CDR3 is 16 residues. V gave up 7 bases and J gave up 6 bases, with 25 bases separating them. Germline CDR1 and CDR2: MNHEY and SMNVEV (reference sequence). The CDR3 is CASKPLGPKDVAEQYF. Written as DNA, the CDR3 is TGTGCCAGCAAACCTCTGGGGCCGAAAGATGTGGCCGAGCAGTACTTC.

The chain joins TRBV7-6 to TRBJ2-7; 8 bases map to TRBD2. V shed 3 bases and J 6 bases; nucleotides not matched to a gene: 10. The CDR3 runs 15 residues. CDR1 is SGHVS, CDR2 FNYEAQ, per germline. CDR3 loop: CASSFGGDGVGEQYF. CDR3 DNA sequence: TGTGCCAGCAGCTTCGGGGGGGACGGTGTGGGCGAGCAGTACTTC. The full variable domain, completed using reference TRBV7-6 and TRBJ2-7, is GAGVSQSPRYKVTKRGQDVALRCDPISGHVSLYWYRQALGQGPEFLTYFNYEAQQDKSGLPNDRFSAERPEGSISTLTIQRTEQRDSAMYRCASSFGGDGVGEQYFGPGTRLTVT.

There are a few counts of this clone. This rearrangement joins TRBV14 to TRBJ1-1, with D uncertain. The CDR3 loop spans 13 amino acids. Trimming removed 0 bases from V and 6 bases from J, with 8 bases in between. The V gene's germline CDR1 is SGHDN and CDR2 FVKESK. The CDR3 reads CASSQDSLAEAFF. The CDR3 nucleotides are TGTGCCAGCAGCCAAGATTCCTTGGCTGAAGCTTTCTTT.

This chain connects TRBV13 to TRBJ2-2; maybe TRBD1 (5 bases). V lost 4 bases, J lost 1 base, and 7 bases lay in between. This CDR3 is 14 amino acids long. CDR1 is PRHDT and CDR2 is FYEKMQ in the germline V gene (reference sequence). The DNA of the CDR3 is TGTGCCAGCAGCTCGACAGAGAACACCGGGGAGCTGTTTTTT. Encoded protein: CASSSTENTGELFF. Full variable domain (outside the CDR3, taken from reference TRBV13 and TRBJ2-2): AAGVIQSPRHLIKEKRETATLKCYPIPRHDTVYWYQQGPGQDPQFLISFYEKMQSDKGSIPDRFSAQQFSDYHSELNMSSLELGDSALYFCASSSTENTGELFFGEGSRLTVL.

To note about this clone: Its ends do not fully match the called genes, so a read error is possible. The DNA of the CDR3 is TGTGCCAGCAGGGAAGAAAAACTGTTTTTT. It codes for CASREEKLFF. The chain carries TRBV2 and TRBJ1-4, with D uncertain. CDR1 and CDR2 (germline): SNHLY, FYNNEI. This CDR3 contains 10 residues.

The chain couples TRBV14 to TRBJ2-2, with D perhaps TRBD2 (6 bases). The germline CDR1 and CDR2 sequences are SGHDN and FVKESK. The length of the CDR3 is 15 residues. V lost 4 bases and J lost 4, with 13 bases in between. The CDR3: CASSLGGAVTGELFF. The CDR3 DNA follows: TGTGCCAGCAGCCTCGGAGGGGCGGTCACCGGGGAGCTGTTTTTT.

In this sample, this clone turned up a few times. The chain joins TRBV7-8 to TRBJ2-7; TRBD2 might be the D (5 bases). This CDR3 region has 15 residues. Trimming took off 2 bases at V and 1 base at J, with 12 bases between the two ends. Germline loops: CDR1 SGHVS, CDR2 FQNEAQ. The DNA of the CDR3 is TGTGCCAGCAGCTTAATCGGGATAGGGTCCTACGAGCAGTACTTC. Protein product: CASSLIGIGSYEQYF.

The table lists this clone with a count of one. The chain combines TRBV7-3 with TRBJ2-7, with D possibly TRBD1 on 6 matching bases. This CDR3 comprises 13 residues. V was pared by 4 bases and J by 7 bases, with 14 bases between. The germline V gene has CDR1 SGHTA and CDR2 FQGTGA. The CDR3 region has the DNA TGTGCCAGCAGCTCACGGCTAGGGACAGAGCAGTACTTC. This sequence encodes CASSSRLGTEQYF.

A word on this clone: At one end, the junction sequence differs from germline, possibly due to a read error. This chain connects TRBV5-4 to TRBJ2-7; 9 bases match TRBD1. The germline V gene has CDR1 SGHNT and CDR2 YYREEE (reference sequence). CDR3 size: 12 residues. As DNA, the CDR3 is TGTGCCAGCAGCTTTGGACGGGACAGGGAAAACTTC. Amino acids: CASSFGRDRENF.

The chain uses TRBV27 and TRBJ2-1, with D uncertain. Trimming removed 5 bases at V and 5 bases at J, with 7 bases between. CDR3 length: 12 residues. Germline assignment: CDR1 MNHEY and CDR2 SMNVEV (reference sequence). The CDR3 here is CASSDKDNEQFF. CDR3 coding DNA: TGTGCCAGCAGTGACAAAGACAATGAGCAGTTCTTC.

The chain employs TRBV5-1 and TRBJ1-2; TRBD1 might be the D (5 bases). The germline V gene encodes CDR1 SGHRS and CDR2 YFSETQ. The CDR3 length is 12 residues. V lost 6 bases, J lost 4 bases, and 10 bases lay in between. CDR3 in amino acids: CASIDSSYGYTF. The CDR3 bases are TGCGCCAGCATCGACAGCAGCTATGGCTACACCTTC.

The V and J genes are TRBV4-1 and TRBJ2-7; 7 bases align to TRBD1. V shed 4 bases and J 5 bases; nucleotides not matched to a gene: 8. Per germline, CDR1 MGHRA and CDR2 YSYEKL. CDR3 length: 14 residues. CDR3 in amino acids: CASSPAAQGDEQYF. The CDR3 nucleotides read TGCGCCAGCAGCCCCGCCGCCCAGGGGGACGAGCAGTACTTC.

The DNA for the CDR3 is TGTGCCAGCAGTGTTACTAGCGGGGGCGTCGAGCAGTACTTC. Its translation: CASSVTSGGVEQYF. V and J are TRBV27 and TRBJ2-7; 11 bases align to TRBD2. Germline-derived CDR1 and CDR2 are MNHEY and SMNVEV (reference sequence). The CDR3 is made up of 14 amino acids. V dropped 5 bases and J dropped 6; count of bases not matched to a gene: 6.

This chain joins TRBV19 and TRBJ2-7; D is unclear. The V gene's germline CDR1 is LNHDA and CDR2 SQIVND (reference sequence). The CDR3 is 13 amino acids. V gave up 5 bases and J gave up 4 bases, with 12 bases separating them. The CDR3 coding sequence is TGTGCCAGTAGTTATCGCGGAAGTTACGAGCAGTACTTC. As protein: CASSYRGSYEQYF.

In DNA, the CDR3 is TGCAGCGTTGTACGGATTCTCGTTCCTGAGCAGTTCTTC. Amino acid sequence: CSVVRILVPEQFF. The chain uses TRBV29-1 and TRBJ2-1; D is unclear. CDR3 length: 13 amino acids. Trimming took off 4 bases at V and 9 bases at J, with 16 bases between the two ends. The germline V gene encodes CDR1 SQVTM and CDR2 ANQGSEA.

The chain employs TRBV7-6 and TRBJ2-7; 10 nucleotides align to TRBD1. The CDR3 covers 16 residues. J was trimmed by 3 bases and V by 5 bases; bases with no gene match: 10. The V gene's germline CDR1 is SGHVS and CDR2 FNYEAQ. The CDR3 spells CASSPPPGQGYYEQYF. The DNA of the CDR3 is TGTGCCAGCAGCCCCCCCCCGGGACAGGGGTACTACGAGCAGTACTTC.

The genes are TRBV4-1 and TRBJ1-1; D is ambiguous. In germline, CDR1 is MGHRA, CDR2 YSYEKL. CDR3 length: 15 residues. Trimming cost V 1 base and J 3 bases, with 12 bases left between them. The CDR3, as DNA: TGCGCCAGCAGCCAAGCTTACAGTGGCCACACTGAAGCTTTCTTT. Its protein is CASSQAYSGHTEAFF.

This clone is medium-sized by share. The chain is built from TRBV7-9 and TRBJ1-1; TRBD1 aligns across 8 bases. This CDR3 is 15 amino acids long. V gave up 4 bases and J gave up 1 base; unmatched junction bases: 5. Germline lookup yields CDR1 SEHNR and CDR2 FQNEAQ (reference sequence). This CDR3 reads CASSYRTGTNTEAFF. CDR3 DNA: TGTGCCAGCAGCTACCGGACAGGGACGAACACTGAAGCTTTCTTT.